The present T cell receptor (beta chain) was sequenced within a study of CD8 T cells in ankylosing spondylitis. General observations from the study: Earlier work had already found some motif variants in reactive arthritis synovial fluid and blood. Eight highly homologous variants formed a TCR beta motif that appeared characteristic of ankylosing spondylitis blood. As reported, disease-linked clones showed significant enrichment in matched ankylosing spondylitis synovial fluid.

Construction of TCR beta libraries was performed using quantitative 5'-RACE with molecular barcodes. One entry per CDR3 protein, called by TCRdb with MiXCR from the 5' RACE reads. The profile shows roughly 450,000 distinct CDR3 sequences, around 26% of them singletons. Note on this clonotype: Its specificity is not known.

The CDR3 loop spans 11 amino acids. CDR1 and CDR2 from the germline V gene are MNHNS and SASEGT. V was pared by 7 bases and J by 9 bases, with 12 bases between. The sequence derives from a male donor with ankylosing spondylitis. The chain carries TRBV6-1 and TRBJ1-1; D gene ambiguous. What was sequenced was blood, either unsorted or a sorted T cell fraction (not recorded which). In nucleotides, the CDR3 is TGTGCCAGCATCTCCTCGGGGAAAGCTTTCTTT. It is translated as CASISSGKAFF.